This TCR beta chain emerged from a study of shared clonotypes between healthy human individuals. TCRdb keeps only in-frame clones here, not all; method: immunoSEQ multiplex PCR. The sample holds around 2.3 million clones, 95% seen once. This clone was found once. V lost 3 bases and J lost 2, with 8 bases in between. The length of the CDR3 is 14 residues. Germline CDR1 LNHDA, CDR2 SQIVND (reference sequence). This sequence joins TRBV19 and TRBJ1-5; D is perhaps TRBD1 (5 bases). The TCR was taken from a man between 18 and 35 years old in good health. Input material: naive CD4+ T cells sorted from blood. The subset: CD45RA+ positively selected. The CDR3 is CASSMVGGNQPQHF. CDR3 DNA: TGTGCCAGTAGTATGGTAGGGGGCAATCAGCCCCAGCATTTT. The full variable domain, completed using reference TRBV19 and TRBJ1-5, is DGGITQSPKYLFRKEGQNVTLSCEQNLNHDAMYWYRQDPGQGLRLIYYSQIVNDFQKGDIAEGYSVSREKKESFPLTVTSAQKNPTAFYLCASSMVGGNQPQHFGDGTRLSIL.